Listed here are 29 T cell receptor beta chains from one sample, sequenced in a study of OX40 agonist ivuxolimab in advanced cancers. Using immunoSEQ multiplex PCR, the repertoire was profiled, and TCRdb retains in-frame clones only, with some absent. The sample lists about 41,000 clones; 60% to 80% were seen once. This specimen consisted of CD4+ or CD8+ T cells sorted from blood, obtained in a trial of the OX40 agonist ivuxolimab. These receptors all come from an adult with an advanced solid tumor such as melanoma, head and neck, liver or kidney cancer.

The chain joins TRBV18 to TRBJ2-7; D gene uncertain. Germline V gene sequence: CDR1 KGHSH, CDR2 LQKENI. CDR3 length equals 14 residues. V was shortened by 4 bases and J by 7 bases, with 17 bases between the two germline ends. The CDR3 protein is CASSRAVAGGEQYF. The CDR3, as DNA: TGTGCCAGCTCACGAGCCGTGGCAGGCGGAGAGCAGTACTTC.

Only one count was recorded for this clone. The chain couples TRBV10-3 to TRBJ2-7; 10 nucleotides agree with TRBD2. Trimming at V came to 0 bases and at J to 1 base, leaving 6 bases not matched to a gene. The CDR3 is 17 residues long. The V gene's germline CDR1 is ENHRY and CDR2 SYGVKD. In DNA form, the CDR3 reads TGTGCCATCAGTGAGTCCCTAGCGGGGGACAGGTCCTACGAGCAGTACTTC. This encodes CAISESLAGDRSYEQYF.

The chain joins TRBV29-1 to TRBJ2-1; 9 bases align to TRBD2. V was clipped by 7 bases and J by 6 bases; unmatched bases: 13. The CDR3 has 15 amino acids. Germline-derived CDR1 and CDR2 are SQVTM and ANQGSEA. The CDR3 DNA reads as TGCAGCGCTGGGACTAGCATGTGGATGAGCAATGAGCAGTTCTTC. Translation: CSAGTSMWMSNEQFF.

The chain employs TRBV7-7 and TRBJ2-3, with D possibly TRBD1 on 6 matching bases. The CDR3 is 14 residues long. Germline-derived CDR1 and CDR2 are SSHAT and FNYEAQ (reference sequence). Trimming shortened V by 1 base and J by 6 bases, and 11 bases separated the two germline ends. CDR3 in amino acids: CASSLGAGADTQYF. The CDR3, as DNA: TGTGCCAGCAGCTTAGGGGCAGGGGCCGATACGCAGTATTTT.

The chain uses TRBV11-2 and TRBJ2-1; the D gene is possibly TRBD2 (7 bases). Deletions cut 4 bases from V and 5 bases from J, with 15 bases between. CDR1 SGHAT and CDR2 FQNNGV come from the germline V gene. The CDR3 sequence is 15 residues long. The CDR3 is CASSSGGGLNNEQFF. CDR3 sequence (DNA): TGTGCCAGCAGCTCTGGCGGGGGCTTAAACAATGAGCAGTTCTTC.

The rearrangement links TRBV28 to TRBJ1-5; D remains ambiguous. The germline V gene has CDR1 MDHEN and CDR2 SYDVKM. The germline V and J ends were trimmed by 4 bases and 5 bases, with 15 bases remaining between them. CDR3 length: 15 amino acids. The CDR3 nucleotides read TGTGCCAGCAGTTCGCCCCCGGGTGGCGATCAGCCCCAGCATTTT. This sequence encodes CASSSPPGGDQPQHF.

The gene calls are TRBV27 and TRBJ2-1; the match to TRBD2 covers 13 bases. CDR1 and CDR2 from the germline V gene are MNHEY and SMNVEV (reference sequence). The trim removed 7 bases at V and 6 bases at J, leaving 3 bases unmatched. The CDR3 sequence is 14 residues long. In DNA form, the CDR3 reads TGTGCCAGCACCACTAGCGGGAGGGCCAATGAGCAGTTCTTC. This codes for CASTTSGRANEQFF.

This rearrangement joins TRBV9 to TRBJ2-7, with D possibly matching TRBD2 (7 bases). Trimming pared 3 bases from V and 4 bases from J, leaving 17 bases between. Germline assignment: CDR1 SGDLS and CDR2 YYNGEE. CDR3 length: 15 residues. The CDR3 DNA reads TGTGCCAGCAGCGAGAGGGGAGGGGGTCAGTACGAGCAGTACTTC. Protein: CASSERGGGQYEQYF.

This clone was detected only a few times. The CDR3 DNA reads as TGTGCCAGTAGTCGCGTGTGGGGTGCGAACACTGAAGCTTTCTTT. Translation gives CASSRVWGANTEAFF. The chain carries TRBV19 and TRBJ1-1; D unresolved. This CDR3 comprises 15 residues. Trimming removed 5 bases at V and 1 base at J, with 14 bases between. Germline CDR1 is LNHDA and CDR2 is SQIVND (reference sequence).

The gene calls are TRBV19 and TRBJ1-4; a possible D gene is TRBD1 (5 bases). The germline CDR1 and CDR2 sequences are LNHDA and SQIVND (reference sequence). The germline V and J ends were trimmed by 7 bases and 5 bases, with 17 bases remaining between them. This CDR3 is 15 amino acids long. The CDR3, as DNA: TGTGCCAGTACCTCCCGGGGGGAGTTCAATGAAAAACTGTTTTTT. As protein: CASTSRGEFNEKLFF.

The gene calls are TRBV7-9 and TRBJ2-2; D ambiguous. Between the trimmed V and J ends, which lost 2 bases and 4 bases, there was a span of 8 bases. Germline assignment: CDR1 SEHNR and CDR2 FQNEAQ (reference sequence). The CDR3 covers 14 residues. DNA of the CDR3: TGTGCCAGCAGCTTAACTACTACCACCGGGGAGCTGTTTTTT. Translation gives CASSLTTTTGELFF.

This chain links TRBV5-6 with TRBJ1-1, with D possibly matching TRBD1 (5 bases). Germline V CDR1 and CDR2: SGHDT, YYEEEE. This CDR3 comprises 13 residues. Trimming took off 3 bases at V and 6 bases at J, with 12 bases between the two ends. The CDR3, as DNA: TGTGCCAGCAGCTGGAGCCGGGGCGCTGAAGCTTTCTTT. It is translated as CASSWSRGAEAFF.

The gene calls are TRBV12-5 and TRBJ2-1; 10 bases match TRBD1. This CDR3 contains 15 residues. The junction had 7 bases not matched to a gene; V was cut back by 6 bases and J by 5 bases. Germline CDR1 LGHNT, CDR2 FRNRAP. The CDR3 DNA is TGTGCTAGTGGACTTATAGACAGGGGGCACAATGAGCAGTTCTTC. Its protein product is CASGLIDRGHNEQFF.

The CDR3 DNA is TGTGCCAGTAGTATGGGGCAGGAACGCACAGATACGCAGTATTTT. Amino acids: CASSMGQERTDTQYF. The chain links TRBV19 to TRBJ2-3, with D possibly TRBD1 on 5 matching bases. V gave up 3 bases and J gave up 1 base, with 11 bases separating them. The CDR3 totals 15 residues. Germline CDR1 and CDR2: LNHDA and SQIVND (reference sequence).

V is TRBV27 and J is TRBJ2-2; D is possibly TRBD1 or TRBD2 (5 bases each). This CDR3 is built from 15 residues. CDR1 is MNHEY and CDR2 is SMNVEV in the germline V gene (reference sequence). The V gene lost 8 bases and the J gene lost 1 base, with 14 bases spanning the gap. This chain's CDR3 is CASAPGTVNTGELFF. CDR3 in DNA: TGTGCCAGCGCCCCAGGGACGGTGAACACCGGGGAGCTGTTTTTT.

The rearrangement uses TRBV25-1 and TRBJ2-5; 9 nucleotides line up with TRBD1. CDR1 and CDR2 (germline): MGHDK, SYGVNS. The CDR3 has 17 residues. The J segment lost 2 bases and the V segment lost 3 bases, leaving 10 bases of the junction unmatched. DNA of the CDR3: TGTGCCAGCAGTGACCCAAAAACGACAGGGGGGCAAGAGACCCAGTACTTC. Protein: CASSDPKTTGGQETQYF.

This rearrangement joins TRBV9 to TRBJ2-5, with a possible D match to TRBD1 (6 bases). This CDR3 comprises 13 residues. V lost 3 bases to trimming and J lost 5 bases, with 11 bases between them. Germline CDR1 SGDLS, CDR2 YYNGEE. CDR3 sequence (DNA): TGTGCCAGCAGCGAGAGGGGGTTGGAGACCCAGTACTTC. Translating it yields CASSERGLETQYF.

This clone has just a few counts. This rearrangement joins TRBV4-3 to TRBJ2-3; D remains ambiguous. V dropped 0 bases and J dropped 0 bases, with 7 bases sitting between them. The CDR3 totals 15 residues. From germline, CDR1 is LGHNA and CDR2 YSLEER. CDR3 bases: TGCGCCAGCAGCCAAGAGTCCAGAAGCACAGATACGCAGTATTTT. Translated, it gives CASSQESRSTDTQYF.

This chain connects TRBV28 to TRBJ1-4; perhaps TRBD1 as D (5 bases). The ends were cut back, 5 bases at V and 2 bases at J, with 15 bases in the middle. This CDR3 has 16 amino acids. Germline values: CDR1 MDHEN, CDR2 SYDVKM. Here the CDR3 DNA reads TGTGCCAGCAGTCCGCGGGGCCCGCAGACTAATGAAAAACTGTTTTTT. Protein product: CASSPRGPQTNEKLFF.

The genes are TRBV7-2 and TRBJ2-7; D is ambiguous. V was shortened by 4 bases and J by 0 bases, with 10 bases between the two germline ends. Germline assignment: CDR1 SGHTA and CDR2 FQGNSA. The CDR3 is 14 amino acids. The CDR3 nucleotides read TGTGCCAGCAGCTCCACGACCATCTCCTACGAGCAGTACTTC. This encodes CASSSTTISYEQYF.

V and J are TRBV19 and TRBJ1-1, with D perhaps TRBD1 (5 bases). In germline, CDR1 is LNHDA, CDR2 SQIVND (reference sequence). Trimming cost V 11 bases and J 5 bases, with 27 bases left between them. This CDR3 has 16 amino acids. CDR3 amino acids: CASTIDSLGRGTEAFF. The DNA of the CDR3 is TGTGCCTCTACGATCGACAGCCTGGGGCGAGGGACTGAAGCTTTCTTT.

V and J are TRBV27 and TRBJ2-2; 8 bases line up with TRBD1. The germline gives CDR1 MNHEY, CDR2 SMNVEV (reference sequence). There are 15 residues in the CDR3. J gave up 5 bases and V 5 bases, and 7 bases lay outside the gene matches. For the CDR3, the DNA is TGTGCCAGCAGTCCACGGACAGGGAAGACCGGGGAGCTGTTTTTT. This translates into CASSPRTGKTGELFF.

The chain joins TRBV25-1 to TRBJ2-7; 10 bases align to TRBD1. Germline V gene lookup returns CDR1 MGHDK and CDR2 SYGVNS. V lost 8 bases to trimming and J lost 3 bases; unmatched junction nucleotides: 10. The CDR3 sequence is 15 residues long. The CDR3 protein is CASSSGQGIFYEQYF. CDR3 sequence (DNA): TGTGCCAGCTCCTCGGGACAGGGGATTTTCTACGAGCAGTACTTC.

This sequence joins TRBV6-6 and TRBJ1-5; D possibly corresponds to TRBD1 (6 bases). Per germline, CDR1 MNHNY and CDR2 SVGAGI (reference sequence). Trimming removed 6 bases at V and 4 bases at J, with 16 bases between. The CDR3 loop spans 15 amino acids. CDR3 loop: CASSSGTSLNQPQHF. CDR3 bases: TGTGCCAGCAGCTCCGGGACAAGCCTGAATCAGCCCCAGCATTTT.

The rearrangement links TRBV15 to TRBJ1-5, with D maybe TRBD1 (6 bases). V lost 5 bases to trimming and J lost 0 bases, with 11 bases between them. CDR1 is LNHNV, CDR2 YYDKDF, per germline (reference sequence). This CDR3 is 15 amino acids long. Here the CDR3 DNA reads TGTGCCACCAGCGCACAGGGAGGTAGCAATCAGCCCCAGCATTTT. It specifies CATSAQGGSNQPQHF.

This chain uses TRBV7-2 with TRBJ1-5, with D perhaps TRBD1 (6 bases). The CDR3 is 17 residues long. V was cut by 2 bases and J by 2 bases, with 16 bases left in between. Germline lookup yields CDR1 SGHTA and CDR2 FQGNSA. The CDR3 loop reads CASSLFPTGLGNQPQHF. CDR3 nucleotide sequence: TGTGCCAGCAGCTTATTTCCGACAGGTCTAGGCAATCAGCCCCAGCATTTT. The full variable domain, in which reference TRBV7-2 and TRBJ1-5 provide the parts outside the CDR3, is GAGVSQSPSNKVTEKGKDVELRCDPISGHTALYWYRQSLGQGLEFLIYFQGNSAPDKSGLPSDRFSAERTGGSVSTLTIQRTQQEDSAVYLCASSLFPTGLGNQPQHFGDGTRLSIL.

The chain employs TRBV30 and TRBJ2-7, with 10 bases lining up with TRBD2. Trimming took 3 bases from V and 2 from J; bases not matched to a gene: 7. Germline loops: CDR1 GTSNPN, CDR2 SVGIG (reference sequence). The CDR3 has 15 residues. CDR3: CAWSLGAGGTYEQYF. The CDR3, as DNA: TGTGCCTGGAGCCTCGGAGCGGGAGGGACCTACGAGCAGTACTTC.

The table lists this clone with a few counts. This chain uses TRBV5-6 with TRBJ1-6, with a tentative D call TRBD1 (6 bases). CDR3 length: 17 amino acids. Germline CDR1 reads SGHDT; CDR2 reads YYEEEE. V was pared by 2 bases and J by 3 bases, with 15 bases between. As DNA, the CDR3 is TGTGCCAGCAGCTTTCGGAGGGGGGAAGACTATAATTCACCCCTCCACTTT. It specifies CASSFRRGEDYNSPLHF.

The rearrangement links TRBV4-1 to TRBJ2-5; tentative D call: TRBD2 (6 bases). V was pared by 3 bases and J by 5 bases, with 19 bases between. Germline V gene sequence: CDR1 MGHRA, CDR2 YSYEKL. The CDR3 spans 16 residues. The CDR3 DNA is TGCGCCAGCAGCCATTTTTCGGACGGGAGTGGGGAGACCCAGTACTTC. As protein: CASSHFSDGSGETQYF.